The next 14 T cell receptor beta chains were all read from a single sample in a study of identical twins. Each CDR3 protein gets one entry after TCRdb re-called the 5' RACE reads with MiXCR. The sample shows 450,000 to 650,000 distinct CDR3 sequences, approximately 10% of them seen only once. This same sample was also part of a study on yellow fever vaccine responses in identical twins.

The sample taken for sequencing was PBMCs. The receptors come from a woman between 18 and 29 years old in good health.

This clonotype was picked up many times. The chain combines TRBV7-2 with TRBJ1-1, with D possibly being TRBD1 (6 bases). Germline V gives CDR1 SGHTA, CDR2 FQGNSA. The CDR3 is 16 residues long. V lost 2 bases to trimming and J lost 5 bases, with 18 bases between them. This CDR3 reads CASSLYRAPLVTEAFF. The CDR3 DNA is TGTGCCAGCAGCTTATACAGGGCCCCCTTGGTGACTGAAGCTTTCTTT.

This clonotype has just a few counts. The genes are TRBV27 and TRBJ2-5, with 7 bases aligning to TRBD1. The CDR3 consists of 16 residues. V lost 0 bases and J lost 1; bases outside the gene matches: 5. Germline V gene data show CDR1 as MNHEY and CDR2 as SMNVEV (reference sequence). CDR3 DNA: TGTGCCAGCAGTTTATCGACAGGGTTTTCCCAAGAGACCCAGTACTTC. Encoded protein: CASSLSTGFSQETQYF.

There are a few counts of this clonotype. The gene calls are TRBV29-1 and TRBJ2-7, with a tentative D call TRBD1 (7 bases). The CDR3 contains 15 residues. V lost 4 bases to trimming and J lost 1 base, with 17 bases between them. Germline CDR1 SQVTM, CDR2 ANQGSEA. This CDR3 reads CSVAGAGGSSYEQYF. Written as DNA, the CDR3 is TGCAGCGTTGCGGGAGCAGGGGGATCTTCCTACGAGCAGTACTTC.

This chain connects TRBV5-1 to TRBJ2-7; D is possibly TRBD1 (6 bases). V was cut by 0 bases and J by 6 bases, with 10 bases left in between. The length of the CDR3 is 13 residues. The germline gives CDR1 SGHRS, CDR2 YFSETQ. CDR3 in amino acids: CASSLEGDGEQYF. The CDR3 bases are TGCGCCAGCAGCTTGGAGGGGGACGGCGAGCAGTACTTC.

The chain uses TRBV24-1 and TRBJ2-1; 11 positions match TRBD2. Germline lookup yields CDR1 KGHDR and CDR2 SFDVKD. This CDR3 has 16 amino acids. Germline trimming cut 4 bases from V and 0 bases from J; bases unmatched to any gene: 1. The CDR3 nucleotides are TGTGCCACCAGTGAAACTAGCGGGGGCTCCTACAATGAGCAGTTCTTC. Its protein is CATSETSGGSYNEQFF.

With regard to this clonotype: The junction does not match germline at one end; this may be a read error. The chain carries TRBV7-2 and TRBJ2-7; D not resolved. The CDR3 contains 9 residues. Germline CDR1 SGHTA, CDR2 FQGNSA. For the CDR3, the DNA is TGTGCCAGCAGCTTAATTCCGCAATTC. Its protein is CASSLIPQF.

The chain recombines TRBV6-2 or TRBV6-3 with TRBJ2-5, with 8 positions matching TRBD1. Trimming removed 0 bases from V and 5 bases from J; junction bases left unmatched: 5. The CDR3 totals 15 residues. Germline-derived CDR1 and CDR2 are MNHEY and SVGEGT. CDR3 DNA: TGTGCCAGCAGTTACTCGATACAGGGGGAGGAGACCCAGTACTTC. It translates to CASSYSIQGEETQYF.

This clonotype was detected ten times or more. V usage is TRBV10-3 and J usage is TRBJ2-5; 8 bases match TRBD2. Trimming took 2 bases from V and 3 from J; bases not matched to a gene: 8. Germline lookup yields CDR1 ENHRY and CDR2 SYGVKD. The length of the CDR3 is 16 residues. The CDR3 is CAISEPSGGLKETQYF. In DNA, the CDR3 is TGTGCCATCAGTGAGCCCAGCGGGGGCCTAAAAGAGACCCAGTACTTC.

The V and J genes are TRBV20-1 and TRBJ1-1; D is unresolved. The CDR3 length is 16 residues. Per the germline V gene, CDR1 is DFQATT and CDR2 is SNEGSKA (reference sequence). V gave up 0 bases and J gave up 0 bases, with 14 bases separating them. CDR3 in amino acids: CSAREEGVRLNTEAFF. Written as DNA, the CDR3 is TGCAGTGCTAGAGAGGAGGGTGTGAGATTGAACACTGAAGCTTTCTTT.

The chain joins TRBV6-2 or TRBV6-3 to TRBJ2-1, with 7 bases matching TRBD2. This CDR3 region has 16 residues. V dropped 6 bases and J dropped 0; count of bases not matched to a gene: 8. Germline loops: CDR1 MNHEY, CDR2 SVGEGT. DNA of the CDR3: TGTGCCAGCAGCCGGGTTCCTAGCGGCTCCTACAATGAGCAGTTCTTC. Protein product: CASSRVPSGSYNEQFF.

This clonotype was detected a few times. The chain joins TRBV6-1 to TRBJ2-5; TRBD1 matches 8 bases. With V trimmed by 4 bases and J by 5 bases, 6 bases remained unmatched. Germline V gene lookup returns CDR1 MNHNS and CDR2 SASEGT. The CDR3 covers 14 residues. This CDR3 reads CASSAQGAAETQYF. In nucleotides, the CDR3 is TGTGCCAGCAGTGCCCAGGGGGCCGCGGAGACCCAGTACTTC.

The chain links TRBV11-1 to TRBJ2-7; weak D call: TRBD1 (5 bases). V was cut by 1 base and J by 2 bases, with 12 bases left in between. In germline, CDR1 is SGHAT, CDR2 FQDESV (reference sequence). This CDR3 is built from 15 residues. DNA for the CDR3: TGTGCCAGCAGCTTAGAACAGGCTTCCACCTACGAGCAGTACTTC. It yields the protein CASSLEQASTYEQYF.

The rearrangement uses TRBV11-2 and TRBJ2-5; TRBD2 is a possible D gene (5 bases). V lost 5 bases, J lost 4 bases, and 11 bases lay in between. Germline CDR1 and CDR2: SGHAT and FQNNGV. The CDR3 sequence is 13 residues long. The CDR3 region is CASSAGRVETQYF. The CDR3 DNA reads TGTGCCAGCAGCGCCGGGCGGGTAGAGACCCAGTACTTC.

CDR3 bases: TGCGCCAGCAGCCAAGATTTAATTTGGCAGGGGACCGGGGAGCTGTTTTTT. Protein: CASSQDLIWQGTGELFF. The chain employs TRBV4-3 and TRBJ2-2, with TRBD1 as a possible D gene (6 bases). V shed 0 bases and J shed 5 bases, with 16 bases lying between them. The CDR3 runs to 17 residues. The germline V gene has CDR1 LGHNA and CDR2 YSLEER.